Listed here are 21 T cell receptor beta chains from one sample, sequenced in a study of identical twins. In TCRdb, the 5' RACE reads were re-called with MiXCR into one record per CDR3 protein. The table lists 700,000 or so distinct CDR3 sequences, 8.5% to 9.5% of them singletons. These sequences were also reported in another study, on yellow fever vaccine responses in identical twins.

The specimen sequenced was PBMCs. Every receptor here comes from a young woman in good health.

The sample holds many counts of this clonotype. The genes are TRBV12-3 or TRBV12-4 and TRBJ2-1; D is unclear. This CDR3 comprises 11 residues. Trimming pared 5 bases from V and 12 bases from J, leaving 11 bases between. The DNA of the CDR3 is TGTGCCAGCAGTAATGCACCGGCGCAGTTCTTC. Protein: CASSNAPAQFF.

Many counts were recorded for this clonotype. This chain joins TRBV10-3 and TRBJ2-7; D is possibly TRBD1 (5 bases). Germline V gene lookup returns CDR1 ENHRY and CDR2 SYGVKD. V was clipped by 8 bases and J by 4 bases, with 9 bases between them. There are 11 residues in the CDR3. CDR3 region: CAILQGYEQYF. For the CDR3, the DNA is TGTGCCATCCTGCAGGGTTACGAGCAGTACTTC.

This clonotype appeared a few times. The V and J genes are TRBV24-1 and TRBJ2-1, with 8 bases fitting TRBD2. Germline lookup yields CDR1 KGHDR and CDR2 SFDVKD. The CDR3 is 18 amino acids. Losses at the gene ends were 2 bases for V and 4 bases for J; bases not matched to a gene: 12. This chain's CDR3 is CATSDSGTSAGVYNEQFF. In DNA form, the CDR3 reads TGTGCCACCAGTGATTCGGGGACTTCAGCGGGGGTGTACAATGAGCAGTTCTTC.

This clonotype was found a few times. The chain combines TRBV6-5 with TRBJ1-6; tentatively, D is TRBD1 (6 bases). V was clipped by 6 bases and J by 15 bases, with 15 bases between them. The CDR3 is 12 residues long. CDR1 is MNHEY and CDR2 is SVGAGI in the germline V gene. The CDR3 bases are TGTGCCAGCAGAGACAAACAGGGCGTCCTCCACTTT. The encoded protein is CASRDKQGVLHF.

This clonotype was picked up a small number of times. The chain joins TRBV18 to TRBJ2-4; D is undetermined. The germline V gene encodes CDR1 KGHSH and CDR2 LQKENI. V dropped 6 bases and J dropped 7 bases, with 16 bases sitting between them. The CDR3 runs to 14 residues. The CDR3 DNA sequence: TGTGCCAGCTCTCATAAACCCCCAGAGAACATTCAGTACTTC. Translating it yields CASSHKPPENIQYF.

This rearrangement joins TRBV4-3 to TRBJ2-1, with 8 bases aligning to TRBD1. The CDR3 totals 15 residues. With V trimmed by 0 bases and J by 9 bases, 7 bases remained unmatched. The germline V gene has CDR1 LGHNA and CDR2 YSLEER. CDR3 sequence (DNA): TGCGCCAGCAGCCAAGAGGGGCAGGGGGCGGGTGAGCAGTTCTTC. This codes for CASSQEGQGAGEQFF.

The chain has TRBV6-1 and TRBJ2-2, with D unresolved. Trimming shortened V by 6 bases and J by 1 base, and 9 bases separated the two germline ends. From germline, CDR1 is MNHNS and CDR2 SASEGT. The CDR3 runs 14 residues. CDR3 protein: CASRLMGNTGELFF. CDR3 in DNA: TGTGCCAGCAGACTGATGGGGAACACCGGGGAGCTGTTTTTT.

The CDR3 protein is CASSHDYTEAFF. The CDR3 nucleotides are TGTGCCAGCAGCCATGACTACACTGAAGCTTTCTTT. This chain links TRBV28 with TRBJ1-1; D unclear. The germline V gene encodes CDR1 MDHEN and CDR2 SYDVKM. CDR3 length: 12 amino acids. V shed 6 bases and J shed 3 bases, with 8 bases lying between them.

The chain uses TRBV27 and TRBJ2-7, with D possibly being TRBD2 (6 bases). Deletions cut 5 bases from V and 1 base from J, with 15 bases between. The CDR3 loop spans 15 amino acids. In germline, CDR1 is MNHEY, CDR2 SMNVEV (reference sequence). This chain's CDR3 is CASSTTSSGSYEQYF. The CDR3 DNA is TGTGCCAGCAGTACGACTTCCAGCGGGTCCTACGAGCAGTACTTC.

V usage is TRBV6-1 and J usage is TRBJ2-1; 9 bases match TRBD1. Germline loops: CDR1 MNHNS, CDR2 SASEGT. J was trimmed by 9 bases and V by 6 bases; bases with no gene match: 12. The CDR3 has 15 amino acids. This chain's CDR3 is CASSTPGQGGAEQFF. CDR3 in DNA: TGTGCCAGCAGCACCCCGGGACAGGGAGGCGCTGAGCAGTTCTTC.

This clonotype was counted many times. The chain joins TRBV12-3 or TRBV12-4 to TRBJ2-2; D tentatively reads TRBD1 or TRBD2 (5 bases each). Trimming pared 3 bases from V and 4 bases from J, leaving 9 bases between. This CDR3 is built from 14 residues. CDR3 residues: CASSFMGTTGELFF. Here the CDR3 DNA reads TGTGCCAGCAGTTTTATGGGGACCACCGGGGAGCTGTTTTTT.

This clonotype was counted a few times. The chain links TRBV5-1 to TRBJ2-2, with D hard to call. CDR1 and CDR2 from the germline V gene are SGHRS and YFSETQ. Trimming took 0 bases from V and 3 from J, leaving 6 bases between them. The CDR3 is made up of 14 amino acids. CDR3 region: CASSLDPHTGELFF. The CDR3 DNA follows: TGCGCCAGCAGCTTGGATCCCCACACCGGGGAGCTGTTTTTT.

V is TRBV19 and J is TRBJ2-7; 8 nucleotides align to TRBD1. The CDR3 covers 16 residues. CDR1 and CDR2 from the germline V gene are LNHDA and SQIVND (reference sequence). Unmatched junction bases numbered 8, after V lost 4 bases and J lost 0 bases. The CDR3 nucleotides are TGTGCCAGTAGTACCGGACAGGGAGTCTACTCCTACGAGCAGTACTTC. This translates into CASSTGQGVYSYEQYF.

This clonotype was detected many times. At one end, the junction sequence differs from germline, possibly due to a read error. The chain links TRBV14 to TRBJ2-1, with 10 bases that match TRBD2. Germline CDR1 reads SGHDN; CDR2 reads FVKESK. The CDR3 is 15 amino acids. The DNA for the CDR3 is TGTGCCAGTAGCCCGGGACTAGCGATGGTGTATGAGCAGTTCTTC. Its translation: CASSPGLAMVYEQFF.

The rearrangement joins TRBV2 to TRBJ1-3, with D unclear. The CDR3 spans 16 residues. Germline assignment: CDR1 SNHLY and CDR2 FYNNEI. Trimming removed 8 bases at V and 0 bases at J, with 17 bases between. CDR3 region: CASVGGRTFSGNTIYF. The CDR3 coding sequence is TGTGCCAGCGTAGGAGGGAGGACTTTCTCTGGAAACACCATATATTTT.

The table lists this clonotype with many counts. The chain has TRBV4-2 and TRBJ1-6; 8 nucleotides line up with TRBD1. Germline assignment: CDR1 LGHNA and CDR2 YNFKEQ. Trimming removed 1 base from V and 5 bases from J; junction bases left unmatched: 7. The length of the CDR3 is 17 residues. The CDR3 nucleotides read TGTGCCAGCAGCCAAGGGAACCGGGACAGGAATAATTCACCCCTCCACTTT. Protein: CASSQGNRDRNNSPLHF.

This clonotype was seen repeatedly, ten times or more. The chain uses TRBV5-1 and TRBJ2-2; the D gene is possibly TRBD2 (5 bases). Trimming cost V 1 base and J 1 base, with 8 bases left between them. The length of the CDR3 is 15 residues. From germline, CDR1 is SGHRS and CDR2 YFSETQ. The CDR3, as DNA: TGCGCCAGCAGCTTGAGCCGGGGGAACACCGGGGAGCTGTTTTTT. Translating it yields CASSLSRGNTGELFF.

The sample holds many counts of this clonotype. The V and J genes are TRBV5-1 and TRBJ2-1; TRBD2 is a possible D gene (5 bases). V lost 4 bases, J lost 10 bases, and 18 bases lay in between. The CDR3 loop spans 14 amino acids. The germline gives CDR1 SGHRS, CDR2 YFSETQ. CDR3 loop: CASSPRERITEQFF. Written as DNA, the CDR3 is TGCGCCAGCAGCCCCCGGGAAAGGATCACCGAGCAGTTCTTC.

The CDR3 is CASSRGLELFF. CDR3 in DNA: TGTGCCAGCAGTAGGGGACTGGAGCTGTTTTTT. The V call is TRBV6-5, the J call TRBJ2-2; the D gene is possibly TRBD2 (6 bases). The V gene lost 5 bases and the J gene lost 10 bases, with 8 bases spanning the gap. The CDR3 covers 11 residues. CDR1 and CDR2 from the germline V gene are MNHEY and SVGAGI.

This clonotype has more than one count but fewer than ten. The chain is built from TRBV7-2 and TRBJ2-1; TRBD2 matches 9 bases. Trimming cost V 0 bases and J 6 bases; bases outside gene matches: 9. The CDR3 runs 17 residues. Germline V gene lookup returns CDR1 SGHTA and CDR2 FQGNSA. CDR3 sequence reads: CASSLAPPGLAGNEQFF. CDR3 DNA sequence: TGTGCCAGCAGCTTAGCGCCCCCGGGACTAGCTGGCAATGAGCAGTTCTTC.

The chain couples TRBV2 to TRBJ2-3; TRBD1 might be the D (6 bases). Per the germline V gene, CDR1 is SNHLY and CDR2 is FYNNEI. The germline V and J ends were trimmed by 7 bases and 1 base, with 9 bases remaining between them. The CDR3 totals 13 residues. As DNA, the CDR3 is TGTGCCAGCACGGACAGTCGCACAGATACGCAGTATTTT. Its protein is CASTDSRTDTQYF.